This T cell receptor (beta chain) is drawn from a study of regulatory T cells in long-lasting Graves disease. With iRepertoire HTBI primers and Arm-PCR of CDR3 regions, TCR beta libraries were built. TCRdb re-derived calls from the multiplex PCR reads in MiXCR, one entry per CDR3 protein. The table lists 450,000 or so distinct CDR3 sequences, around a fifth of them singletons. This clonotype was observed a handful of times. Time point here: persistent/refractory GD, antithyroid drugs over 5 years with positive TRAb. The TCR library was prepared using RNA isolated from PBMCs. This sequence was found in a female donor with Graves disease. Material: peripheral blood mononuclear cells (PBMCs), obtained when the disease was refractory, from a patient treated with antithyroid drugs.

Here the CDR3 reads CASSPRTGGRFSLNQPQHF. CDR3 coding DNA: TGTGCCAGTAGTCCCCGGACAGGGGGCCGGTTTAGTCTCAATCAGCCCCAGCATTTT. J is TRBJ1-5 and V is TRBV19, with 11 bases matching TRBD1. Losses at the gene ends were 5 bases for V and 3 bases for J; bases not matched to a gene: 15. The CDR3 is 19 residues long. CDR1 is LNHDA and CDR2 is SQIVND in the germline V gene (reference sequence).